This T cell receptor (beta chain) was obtained from a study of response to subunit inactivated influenza vaccine. Ten or more counts support this clonotype. The V gene lost 7 bases and the J gene lost 0 bases, with 9 bases spanning the gap. Germline loops: CDR1 SGHKS, CDR2 YYEKEE (reference sequence). The CDR3 totals 13 residues. TCRdb re-derived calls from the RT-PCR reads in MiXCR, one entry per CDR3 protein. The sample shows about 830,000 distinct CDR3 sequences, less than 20% of them seen only once. V is TRBV5-5 and J is TRBJ2-3; D is uncertain. The source material was PBMCs from blood, sampled roughly 5 days after vaccination. The source is a man aged 45-65 years who received an inactivated influenza vaccine. The CDR3 sequence: CASQTFSTDTQYF. CDR3 bases: TGTGCCAGCCAAACATTTAGCACAGATACGCAGTATTTT.